The entry that follows covers one TCR beta chain sequence. This sequence may be a read error, since a much larger clone differs from it by one base. The data were taken from a study of neurological immune-mediated disorders. TCRdb reprocessed the 5' RACE reads via MiXCR and lists one record per CDR3 protein. This sample has 55,000 to 70,000 distinct CDR3 sequences, with approximately 10% found just once. CDR3 length: 14 amino acids. CDR1 is LGHNA and CDR2 is YNFKEQ in the germline V gene. Sequenced: PBMCs. The V call is TRBV4-2, the J call TRBJ1-2; 7 nucleotides match TRBD1. The receptor was derived from a man in his sixties in good health. CDR3 nucleotides: TGTGCCAGCAGACAAGTCCAGGGGGGAAAGGGCTACACCTTC. Translated, it gives CASRQVQGGKGYTF.